A single sample gave rise to the 27 T cell receptor beta chains below, sequenced in a study of cytomegalovirus exposure and HLA in healthy donors. PCR amplification relied on 60 Vbeta primers (plus 13 Jbeta primers). The table came from immunoSEQ multiplex PCR; TCRdb's copy has only in-frame clones and leaves some out. The data hold under 200,000 clones, with around 80% observed a single time. Sequenced material: PBMCs. All receptors derive from a woman aged 18 to 35 in good health and CMV-seronegative.

The CDR3 region is CASSLADRGSDKNYNEQFF. CDR3 nucleotide sequence: TGTGCCAGCAGCTTAGCCGACAGGGGGTCGGATAAAAACTACAATGAGCAGTTCTTC. The chain has TRBV7-9 and TRBJ2-1; 9 bases fit TRBD1. The J segment lost 3 bases and the V segment lost 0 bases, leaving 12 bases of the junction unmatched. CDR3 size: 19 residues. Per the germline V gene, CDR1 is SEHNR and CDR2 is FQNEAQ (reference sequence).

V and J are TRBV30 and TRBJ1-1; D is unclear. The V and J ends lost 3 bases and 10 bases respectively, with 15 bases between them. The CDR3 totals 12 residues. CDR1 is GTSNPN and CDR2 is SVGIG in the germline V gene (reference sequence). Here the CDR3 DNA reads TGTGCCTGGAGGCTAACGGGTAGTGCAGCTTTCTTT. Translated: CAWRLTGSAAFF.

V is TRBV18 and J is TRBJ2-1, with TRBD2 identical over 11 bases. V lost 0 bases to trimming and J lost 4 bases; unmatched junction nucleotides: 5. Germline CDR1 reads KGHSH; CDR2 reads LQKENI. The CDR3 is 17 residues long. The CDR3 is CASSPPAIAGGYNEQFF. The DNA for the CDR3 is TGTGCCAGCTCACCACCGGCAATAGCGGGAGGGTACAATGAGCAGTTCTTC.

V is TRBV11-2 and J is TRBJ2-1; 7 nucleotides align to TRBD2. V shed 5 bases, J shed 0 bases, and the junction held 7 bases outside the gene matches. Per the germline V gene, CDR1 is SGHAT and CDR2 is FQNNGV. The CDR3 loop spans 16 amino acids. The CDR3 DNA reads TGTGCCAGCAGCACAACCCTAGCGGCCTCCTACAATGAGCAGTTCTTC. It is translated as CASSTTLAASYNEQFF.

This chain connects TRBV7-8 to TRBJ2-1, with 9 bases identical to TRBD1. The CDR3 is 16 residues long. Germline lookup yields CDR1 SGHVS and CDR2 FQNEAQ. With V trimmed by 5 bases and J by 2 bases, 7 bases remained unmatched. The CDR3 loop reads CASSLIRDRAYNEQFF. The CDR3 DNA reads as TGTGCCAGCAGCCTAATTCGGGACAGGGCCTACAATGAGCAGTTCTTC.

The V gene is TRBV7-9, the J gene TRBJ1-2, with TRBD1 matching 9 bases. CDR1 and CDR2 (germline): SEHNR, FQNEAQ (reference sequence). This CDR3 has 15 residues. With V trimmed by 5 bases and J by 7 bases, 11 bases remained unmatched. The CDR3 DNA is TGTGCCAGCAGCCCCCAAGGGGACAGGGTTTCTGGCTACACCTTC. Protein product: CASSPQGDRVSGYTF. Filled out from reference TRBV7-9 and TRBJ1-2, the complete variable domain reads DTGVSQNPRHKITKRGQNVTFRCDPISEHNRLYWYRQTLGQGPEFLTYFQNEAQLEKSRLLSDRFSAERPKGSFSTLEIQRTEQGDSAMYLCASSPQGDRVSGYTFGSGTRLTVV.

The chain uses TRBV29-1 and TRBJ2-3; 8 bases match TRBD1. V shed 4 bases and J 5 bases; nucleotides not matched to a gene: 2. The length of the CDR3 is 12 residues. The germline V gene encodes CDR1 SQVTM and CDR2 ANQGSEA. In DNA form, the CDR3 reads TGCAGCGTTGGACAGGGGTTAGATACGCAGTATTTT. Protein product: CSVGQGLDTQYF.

The V gene is TRBV9, the J gene TRBJ1-1; 8 bases are shared with TRBD1. Germline V gives CDR1 SGDLS, CDR2 YYNGEE. CDR3 length equals 12 residues. With V trimmed by 4 bases and J by 9 bases, 5 bases remained unmatched. CDR3 loop: CASSFRTGQAFF. The CDR3 nucleotides are TGTGCCAGCAGCTTCCGGACAGGGCAAGCTTTCTTT.

This sequence joins TRBV7-2 and TRBJ1-2, with a possible D match to TRBD1 (6 bases). The CDR3 length is 13 residues. Germline CDR1 is SGHTA and CDR2 is FQGNSA. Deletions cut 4 bases from V and 6 bases from J, with 12 bases between. The DNA of the CDR3 is TGTGCCAGCAGCTCGACAGGACGAGATGGCTACACCTTC. It specifies CASSSTGRDGYTF.

This sequence joins TRBV7-9 and TRBJ1-4; no clear D gene. V was clipped by 3 bases and J by 8 bases, with 10 bases between them. The CDR3 has 13 amino acids. CDR1 and CDR2 from the germline V gene are SEHNR and FQNEAQ (reference sequence). CDR3 sequence reads: CASSLPIEEKLFF. The CDR3 DNA follows: TGTGCCAGCAGCTTGCCAATTGAGGAAAAACTGTTTTTT.

This chain joins TRBV7-9 and TRBJ2-3; weak D call: TRBD1 (5 bases). Germline V CDR1 and CDR2: SEHNR, FQNEAQ (reference sequence). V dropped 5 bases and J dropped 0 bases, with 12 bases sitting between them. The CDR3 runs 15 residues. The CDR3 region has the DNA TGTGCCAGCAGCACCCTGACAGAGAGCACAGATACGCAGTATTTT. Residues: CASSTLTESTDTQYF. The full variable domain, completed using reference TRBV7-9 and TRBJ2-3, is DTGVSQNPRHKITKRGQNVTFRCDPISEHNRLYWYRQTLGQGPEFLTYFQNEAQLEKSRLLSDRFSAERPKGSFSTLEIQRTEQGDSAMYLCASSTLTESTDTQYFGPGTRLTVL.

This clone was recorded a few times. The chain has TRBV25-1 and TRBJ2-7, with 7 bases that match TRBD1. CDR1 is MGHDK and CDR2 is SYGVNS in the germline V gene. This CDR3 region has 14 residues. V dropped 5 bases and J dropped 2; count of bases not matched to a gene: 6. The CDR3 here is CASSPTGPTYEQYF. Written as DNA, the CDR3 is TGTGCCAGCAGTCCGACAGGGCCCACCTACGAGCAGTACTTC.

This clone was observed a few times. The J gene is TRBJ2-7, the V gene TRBV5-6; 8 bases map to TRBD2. This CDR3 is built from 13 residues. Germline V lookup: CDR1 SGHDT, CDR2 YYEEEE. After removal of 5 bases from V and 4 bases from J, the junction contained 5 bases not matched to a gene. CDR3: CASRGTGGYEQYF. CDR3 sequence (DNA): TGTGCCAGCAGGGGGACGGGAGGGTACGAGCAGTACTTC. Variable domain in full (rest from reference TRBV5-6 and TRBJ2-7): DAGVTQSPTHLIKTRGQQVTLRCSPKSGHDTVSWYQQALGQGPQFIFQYYEEEERQRGNFPDRFSGHQFPNYSSELNVNALLLGDSALYLCASRGTGGYEQYFGPGTRLTVT.

This clone was found a few times. The chain joins TRBV6-5 to TRBJ1-5; D uncertain. CDR1 is MNHEY, CDR2 SVGAGI, per germline. The CDR3 runs 13 residues. V was clipped by 6 bases and J by 9 bases, with 15 bases between them. The CDR3: CASRETAFRPQHF. The CDR3, as DNA: TGTGCCAGCAGGGAGACGGCCTTTAGGCCCCAGCATTTT.

As concerns this clone: Other DNA sequences in this sample translate to the same CDR3. The rearrangement links TRBV30 to TRBJ2-7; maybe TRBD1 (6 bases). Trimming took off 0 bases at V and 7 bases at J, with 13 bases between the two ends. The CDR3 totals 13 residues. Germline V CDR1 and CDR2: GTSNPN, SVGIG (reference sequence). The CDR3 reads CAWSVDSRLEQYF. The CDR3 DNA follows: TGTGCCTGGAGTGTGGACAGCCGCTTAGAGCAGTACTTC.

The J gene is TRBJ2-3, the V gene TRBV4-2, with D perhaps TRBD2 (5 bases). V lost 0 bases and J lost 8, with 9 bases in between. CDR3 length: 13 residues. CDR1 and CDR2 from the germline V gene are LGHNA and YNFKEQ. The CDR3 DNA sequence: TGTGCCAGCAGCCAAGAAATTCGGGGTACGCAGTATTTT. This encodes CASSQEIRGTQYF.

V gene TRBV29-1 combines with J gene TRBJ1-5; 10 nucleotides align to TRBD1. This CDR3 contains 13 residues. The ends lost 3 bases at V and 10 bases at J; junction bases unmatched: 6. CDR1 is SQVTM and CDR2 is ANQGSEA in the germline V gene. CDR3 nucleotide sequence: TGCAGCGTTGAGGCGGGACAGGGGATCCCCCAGCATTTT. Its translation is CSVEAGQGIPQHF.

This clone was seen more than once but under ten times. The V call is TRBV7-2, the J call TRBJ1-1; D unclear. The germline gives CDR1 SGHTA, CDR2 FQGNSA. This CDR3 is 16 amino acids long. The ends were cut back, 1 base at V and 1 base at J, with 13 bases in the middle. In DNA, the CDR3 is TGTGCCAGCAGCTTAGATGTCAACAGACCGAACACTGAAGCTTTCTTT. This gives the protein CASSLDVNRPNTEAFF.

CDR3 sequence: CASSYSAGKFIEAFF. The CDR3 DNA reads TGTGCCAGCAGTTACTCGGCAGGGAAGTTTATTGAAGCTTTCTTT. The gene calls are TRBV6-6 and TRBJ1-1, with TRBD1 as a possible D gene (5 bases). Per germline, CDR1 MNHNY and CDR2 SVGAGI (reference sequence). The V gene lost 0 bases and the J gene lost 7 bases, with 15 bases spanning the gap. CDR3 length equals 15 residues.

This clone showed up just a few times. The chain combines TRBV10-3 with TRBJ1-1; no reliable D call. Germline-derived CDR1 and CDR2 are ENHRY and SYGVKD. The CDR3 runs to 12 residues. The V gene lost 11 bases and the J gene lost 1 base, with 11 bases spanning the gap. The CDR3 DNA follows: TGTGCCGTCGGTCCCACGAACACTGAAGCTTTCTTT. Translation gives CAVGPTNTEAFF.

V usage is TRBV19 and J usage is TRBJ1-2; 11 nucleotides match TRBD1. The V gene end was trimmed by 3 bases and the J gene end by 7 bases; junction bases not matched to a gene: 4. The CDR3 sequence is 14 residues long. Germline lookup yields CDR1 LNHDA and CDR2 SQIVND (reference sequence). The CDR3 nucleotides are TGTGCCAGTAGTATTAGGACAGGGGGCAGTGGCTACACCTTC. Translating gives CASSIRTGGSGYTF.

This CDR3 reads CASSLRTSGYNEQFF. CDR3 DNA: TGTGCCAGCAGTTTGCGGACTAGCGGTTACAATGAGCAGTTCTTC. The V and J genes are TRBV28 and TRBJ2-1; TRBD2 aligns across 10 bases. The V segment lost 3 bases and the J segment 4 bases; nucleotides outside the gene matches: 3. The CDR3 is 15 residues long. The germline gives CDR1 MDHEN, CDR2 SYDVKM.

The chain links TRBV11-3 to TRBJ1-2; possible D gene TRBD1, 5 bases. Trimming left V 3 bases short and J 1 base short, with 18 bases between. In germline, CDR1 is SGHNT, CDR2 YENEEA. The CDR3 sequence is 17 residues long. The DNA for the CDR3 is TGTGCCAGCAGCTTTGTTTGGACACCCCTAAGTAACTATGGCTACACCTTC. Translating it yields CASSFVWTPLSNYGYTF.

This rearrangement joins TRBV11-2 to TRBJ2-1; 9 nucleotides line up with TRBD2. The CDR3 sequence is 16 residues long. Looked up from germline, CDR1 is SGHAT and CDR2 is FQNNGV. V lost 7 bases to trimming and J lost 7 bases; unmatched junction nucleotides: 14. CDR3 nucleotide sequence: TGTGCCAGCAATATGAGGCGGGAGGGCCTCAAGAATGAGCAGTTCTTC. Its protein is CASNMRREGLKNEQFF.

CDR3 protein: CAWSVWQGAFRGGLFF. In DNA, the CDR3 is TGTGCCTGGAGTGTATGGCAGGGGGCTTTTAGGGGCGGGCTGTTTTTT. The rearrangement uses TRBV30 and TRBJ2-2, with 8 bases fitting TRBD1. Germline-derived CDR1 and CDR2 are GTSNPN and SVGIG (reference sequence). This CDR3 comprises 16 residues. The V segment lost 0 bases and the J segment 13 bases; nucleotides outside the gene matches: 16.

The V gene is TRBV10-3, the J gene TRBJ2-2, with TRBD1 matching 7 bases. The germline gives CDR1 ENHRY, CDR2 SYGVKD. J was trimmed by 0 bases and V by 6 bases; bases with no gene match: 7. CDR3 length: 16 amino acids. CDR3 coding DNA: TGTGCCATCAGGGGGACAGAAACGTCGAACACCGGGGAGCTGTTTTTT. It codes for CAIRGTETSNTGELFF.

The genes are TRBV7-9 and TRBJ2-3, with TRBD2 as a possible D gene (7 bases). The CDR3 spans 16 residues. Germline V CDR1 and CDR2: SEHNR, FQNEAQ (reference sequence). Trimming shortened V by 3 bases and J by 3 bases, and 16 bases separated the two germline ends. CDR3 DNA sequence: TGTGCCAGCAGCTTCGGGGGGCGGGTCTCTACAGATACGCAGTATTTT. It is translated as CASSFGGRVSTDTQYF.